This T cell receptor (beta chain) was observed in a study of beta chain features in type 1 diabetes. Study details: Examination of sorted cells across all samples involved around 110 million cells.

Trimming pared 2 bases from V and 3 bases from J, leaving 12 bases between. This CDR3 region has 15 residues. From germline, CDR1 is SGDLS and CDR2 YYNGEE. A note on this clone: Antigen unknown.

Study conclusions and caveats: TCRB CDR3s were moderately but significantly shorter in Type 1 diabetes patients in all four CD4+ subsets. The analysis here could not establish whether HLA type shapes TCRB rearrangement.

What was sequenced were expressed TCRB transcripts, since all of the isolated RNA had been reverse transcribed. Data came from immunoSEQ multiplex PCR; TCRdb stores just in-frame clones and leaves some out. The data show around 260,000 clones, with roughly a quarter seen just once and more than 0.009% held by the top ten. Purities in excess of 95% were seen in all sorted populations. The chain combines TRBV9 with TRBJ2-1; perhaps TRBD2 as D (6 bases). The specimen was naive CD4+ T cells from blood. The receptor comes from a woman aged 30 to 39 with type 1 diabetes. Written as DNA, the CDR3 is TGTGCCAGCAGCGTTAGCGGACTACTCTACAATGAGCAGTTCTTC. Amino acids: CASSVSGLLYNEQFF.